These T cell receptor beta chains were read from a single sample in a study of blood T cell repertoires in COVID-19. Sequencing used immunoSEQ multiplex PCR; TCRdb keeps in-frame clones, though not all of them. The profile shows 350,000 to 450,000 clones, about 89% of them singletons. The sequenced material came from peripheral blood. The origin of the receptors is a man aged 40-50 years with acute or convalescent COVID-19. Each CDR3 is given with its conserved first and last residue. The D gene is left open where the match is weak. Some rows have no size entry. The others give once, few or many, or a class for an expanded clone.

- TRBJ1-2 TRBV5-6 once TGTGCCAGCAGCCCTCAGGTGCCTTTCGGCTATGGCTACACCTTC CASSPQVPFGYGYTF
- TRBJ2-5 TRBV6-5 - TGTGCCAGCAGTCCACTAGGAACCGGGACCCAGTACTTC CASSPLGTGTQYF
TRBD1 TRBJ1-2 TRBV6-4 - TGTGCCAGCAGACGGGACAGGGGAAACTATGGCTACACCTTC CASRRDRGNYGYTF
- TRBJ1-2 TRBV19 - TGTGCCAGTAGACCAGGTAGCTATGGCTACACCTTC CASRPGSYGYTF
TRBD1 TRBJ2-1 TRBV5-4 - TGTGCCAGCAGCCTAACCGGGACAGGCAATGAGCAGTTCTTC CASSLTGTGNEQFF
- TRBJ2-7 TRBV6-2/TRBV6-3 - TGTGCCAGCAGTTCCTACGGAGGATACGAGCAGTACTTC CASSSYGGYEQYF
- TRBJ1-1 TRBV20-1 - TGCAGTGGTCGGGTCAACACTGAAGCTTTCTTT CSGRVNTEAFF
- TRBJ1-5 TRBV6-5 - TGTGCCAGCAGACGGGACAAAAATAGCAATCAGCCCCAGCATTTT CASRRDKNSNQPQHF
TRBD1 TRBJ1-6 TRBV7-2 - TGTGCCAGCAGCACTCCCGGGACAGGGTATGGACCCCTCCACTTT CASSTPGTGYGPLHF
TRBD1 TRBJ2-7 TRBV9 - TGTGCCAGCAGCGCCGACACCGGGACAGGGGGTCCCGAGCAGTACTTC CASSADTGTGGPEQYF
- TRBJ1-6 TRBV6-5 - TGTGCCAGCAGTACCGGGGGTTCACCCCTCCACTTT CASSTGGSPLHF
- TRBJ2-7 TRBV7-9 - TGTGCCAGCAGCCTCCAAGGGAGGAGTCCCTACGAGCAGTACTTC CASSLQGRSPYEQYF
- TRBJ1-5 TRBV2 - TGTGCCAGCAGTGAAGGTCATCACTCTAGGCAGCCCCAGCATTTT CASSEGHHSRQPQHF
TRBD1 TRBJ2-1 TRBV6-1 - TGTGCCAGCAGTGCGCACAGGGGGAGCTCCTACAATGAGCAGTTCTTC CASSAHRGSSYNEQFF
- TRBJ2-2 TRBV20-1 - TGCAGTGCTAGTCGGGGGATTTGGGCCGGGGAGCTGTTTTTT CSASRGIWAGELFF
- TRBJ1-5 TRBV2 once TGTGCCAGCGACCCTGGCCCGGGTCCAGCAATTCAGCCCCAGCATTTT CASDPGPGPAIQPQHF
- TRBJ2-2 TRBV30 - TGTGCCTGGAGCCCCCTGCACGGGGTGAACACCGGGGAGCTGTTTTTT CAWSPLHGVNTGELFF
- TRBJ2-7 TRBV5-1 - TGCGCCAGCAGCTTGGTTGCGGAGAGTTACGAGCAGTACTTC CASSLVAESYEQYF